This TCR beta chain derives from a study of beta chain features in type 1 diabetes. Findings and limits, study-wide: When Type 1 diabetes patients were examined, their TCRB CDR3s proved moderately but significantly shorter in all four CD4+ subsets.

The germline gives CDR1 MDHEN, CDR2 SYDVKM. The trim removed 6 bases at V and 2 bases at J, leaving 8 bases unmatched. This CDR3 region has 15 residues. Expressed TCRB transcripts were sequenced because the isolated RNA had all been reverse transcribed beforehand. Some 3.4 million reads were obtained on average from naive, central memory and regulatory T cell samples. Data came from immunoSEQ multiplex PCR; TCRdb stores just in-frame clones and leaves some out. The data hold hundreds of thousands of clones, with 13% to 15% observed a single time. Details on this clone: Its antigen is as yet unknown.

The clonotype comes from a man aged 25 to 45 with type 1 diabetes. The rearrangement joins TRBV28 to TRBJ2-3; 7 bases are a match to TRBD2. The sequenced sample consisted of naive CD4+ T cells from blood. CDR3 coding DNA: TGTGCCAGCAGCAGGGTAGGGGACTACACAGATACGCAGTATTTT. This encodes CASSRVGDYTDTQYF. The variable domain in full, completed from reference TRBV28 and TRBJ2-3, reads DVKVTQSSRYLVKRTGEKVFLECVQDMDHENMFWYRQDPGLGLRLIYFSYDVKMKEKGDIPEGYSVSREKKERFSLILESASTNQTSMYLCASSRVGDYTDTQYFGPGTRLTVL.